The rows below give T cell receptor beta chains drawn from one sample of a study of shared clonotypes between healthy human individuals. Sequencing used immunoSEQ multiplex PCR; TCRdb keeps in-frame clones, though not all of them. The table records approximately 1.9 million clones, just over 90% of them present only once. What was sequenced was naive CD8+ T cells from PBMCs. These receptors were obtained from a man between 18 and 35 years old in good health. Some clones in this sample may be carry-over from other donors' samples. The CDR3 runs from the conserved cysteine through the conserved F or W. The D gene is left open where the match is weak. Size tells how often a clone was seen (once, few, many) or the class of an expanded clone, and some rows leave it out.

17	TRBJ2-3	-	TRBV7-2	-	CASSLGVGGVVTDTQYF	TGTGCCAGCAGCTTAGGGGTAGGGGGAGTGGTGACAGATACGCAGTATTTT
13	TRBJ1-3	-	TRBV9	-	CASSVKGGNTIYF	TGTGCCAGCAGCGTAAAAGGTGGAAACACCATATATTTT
14	TRBJ1-5	-	TRBV2	-	CASTTGYSNQPQHF	TGTGCCAGCACCACAGGGTATAGCAATCAGCCCCAGCATTTT
15	TRBJ1-1	-	TRBV13	-	CASSARWEINTEAFF	TGTGCCAGCAGCGCGCGCTGGGAGATTAACACTGAAGCTTTCTTT
14	TRBJ2-5	TRBD2	TRBV27	-	CASSLTSSQETQYF	TGTGCCAGCAGTTTGACTAGCAGCCAAGAGACCCAGTACTTC
15	TRBJ2-1	TRBD1	TRBV7-3	-	CASSLRQGTYNEQFF	TGTGCCAGCAGCCTCCGACAGGGAACGTACAATGAGCAGTTCTTC
17	TRBJ2-7	TRBD2	TRBV5-1	-	CASSLAGGRALRREQYF	TGCGCCAGCAGCCTGGCGGGCGGGAGGGCCTTAAGGCGCGAGCAGTACTTC
13	TRBJ2-4	-	TRBV9	-	CASSGPAKNIQYF	TGTGCCAGTTCGGGGCCAGCCAAAAACATTCAGTACTTC
12	TRBJ2-1	-	TRBV7-9	-	CASSLRGNEQFF	TGTGCCAGCAGCCTAAGAGGGAATGAGCAGTTCTTC
13	TRBJ1-1	-	TRBV2	-	CASTPGFNTEAFF	TGTGCCAGCACCCCCGGGTTTAACACTGAAGCTTTCTTT
17	TRBJ1-6	TRBD1	TRBV27	-	CASSLSNRGSYNSPLHF	TGTGCCAGCAGTTTATCCAACAGGGGCTCCTATAATTCACCCCTCCACTTT
16	TRBJ2-1	-	TRBV27	-	CASRATSLGSYNEQFF	TGTGCCAGCAGGGCGACGAGTCTAGGCTCCTACAATGAGCAGTTCTTC
12	TRBJ1-1	-	TRBV29-1	few	CSVLDQNTEAFF	TGCAGCGTTCTAGACCAGAACACTGAAGCTTTCTTT
13	TRBJ1-1	-	TRBV6-4	-	CASSDVTGSEAFF	TGTGCCAGCAGTGACGTTACAGGGTCTGAAGCTTTCTTT
11	TRBJ2-1	TRBD1	TRBV6-1	-	CASGATGGQFF	TGTGCCTCCGGGGCGACAGGGGGTCAGTTCTTC
11	TRBJ1-2	-	TRBV6-1	-	CASSQNYGYTF	TGTGCCAGCAGTCAAAACTATGGCTACACCTTC
13	TRBJ1-1	-	TRBV19	once	CASSIGPGTEAFF	TGTGCCAGTAGTATCGGACCGGGGACTGAAGCTTTCTTT
19	TRBJ2-3	TRBD1	TRBV27	once	CASTLLGPRGTGVTDTQYF	TGTGCCAGCACCTTATTGGGCCCACGGGGGACAGGGGTCACAGATACGCAGTATTTT
15	TRBJ1-2	-	TRBV6-5	-	CASSLDSSNNYGYTF	TGTGCCAGCAGCTTAGACAGCTCCAATAACTATGGCTACACCTTC
14	TRBJ2-7	-	TRBV9	-	CASSVARVPYEQYF	TGTGCCAGCAGCGTAGCCAGGGTTCCCTACGAGCAGTACTTC